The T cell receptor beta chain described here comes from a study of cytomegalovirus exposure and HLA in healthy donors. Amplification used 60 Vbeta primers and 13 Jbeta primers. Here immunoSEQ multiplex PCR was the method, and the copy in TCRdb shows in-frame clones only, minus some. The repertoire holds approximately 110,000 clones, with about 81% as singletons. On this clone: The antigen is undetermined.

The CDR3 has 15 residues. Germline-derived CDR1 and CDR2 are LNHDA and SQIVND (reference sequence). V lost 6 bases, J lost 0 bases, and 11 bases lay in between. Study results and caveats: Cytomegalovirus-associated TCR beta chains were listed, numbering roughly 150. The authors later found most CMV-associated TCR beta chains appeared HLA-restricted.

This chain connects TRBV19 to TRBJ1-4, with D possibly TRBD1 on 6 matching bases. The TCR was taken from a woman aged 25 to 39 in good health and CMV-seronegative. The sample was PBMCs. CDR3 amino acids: CASSRRQATNEKLFF. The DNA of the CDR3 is TGTGCCAGTAGCCGACGACAGGCAACTAATGAAAAACTGTTTTTT.